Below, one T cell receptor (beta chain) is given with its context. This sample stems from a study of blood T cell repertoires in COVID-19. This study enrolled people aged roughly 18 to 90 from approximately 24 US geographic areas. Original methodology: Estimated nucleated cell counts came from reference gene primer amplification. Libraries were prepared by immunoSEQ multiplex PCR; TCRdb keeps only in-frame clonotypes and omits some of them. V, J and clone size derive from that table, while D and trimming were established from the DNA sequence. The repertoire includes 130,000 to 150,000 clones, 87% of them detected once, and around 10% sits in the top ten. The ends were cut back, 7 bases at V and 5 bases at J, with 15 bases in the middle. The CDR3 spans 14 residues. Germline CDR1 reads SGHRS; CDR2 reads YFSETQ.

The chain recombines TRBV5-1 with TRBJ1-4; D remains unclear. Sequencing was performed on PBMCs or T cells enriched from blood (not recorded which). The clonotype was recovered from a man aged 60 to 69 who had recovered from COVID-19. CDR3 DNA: TGCGCCAGCGCCACGACGGCCGGGAATGAAAAACTGTTTTTT. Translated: CASATTAGNEKLFF.